This T cell receptor (beta chain) was recovered during a study of T cell repertoires in cytomegalovirus infection. Study-wide results and caveats: HLA-C-restricted CMV clonotypes gave the most frequent clonotype in two of eight donors.

TCRdb ran MiXCR on the reads and lists one entry per CDR3 protein. The table has about 570,000 distinct CDR3 sequences, 35% to 50% seen once; the top ten hold about 48%. For this clonotype: As yet, its antigen is unknown.

V lost 0 bases, J lost 5 bases, and 7 bases lay in between. CDR3 length equals 14 residues. Germline assignment: CDR1 MNHEY and CDR2 SVGAGI. The sample consisted of cultured PBMCs, taken from culture after CMV antigen stimulation. The chain is built from TRBV6-5 and TRBJ1-4, with D unclear. The source is a human donor in good health (CMV status not recorded). Some clones in this sample may be carry-over from other donors' samples. The CDR3 DNA is TGTGCCAGCAGTTACTCGAGTCAAAATGAAAAACTGTTTTTT. It specifies CASSYSSQNEKLFF.